These 31 T cell receptor beta chains were all obtained from the same sample, sequenced in a study of Ad26.COV2.S vaccination and SARS-CoV-2 variants. Profiled with immunoSEQ multiplex PCR; TCRdb holds only in-frame clones, not every one. The top ten clones hold 5.5% of a sample with around 300,000 clones, about 90% of them seen once. The treatment was: about 20 received Ad26.COV2.S at low or high dose, single or two shots; 5 received placebo; per-sample allocation not given. Collection of samples fell on day 63 after the first vaccine or placebo injection. Sequencing used peripheral blood, obtained in a trial of Ad26.COV2.S vaccine versus placebo. Receptor source: a person aged 18-65 years who received the Ad26.COV2.S COVID-19 vaccine or a placebo.

This chain connects TRBV6-2 or TRBV6-3 to TRBJ2-4; 12 nucleotides line up with TRBD1. J gave up 1 base and V 6 bases, and 10 bases lay outside the gene matches. CDR1 MNHEY and CDR2 SVGEGT come from the germline V gene. The CDR3 extends over 18 amino acids. Written as DNA, the CDR3 is TGTGCCAGCAGCCCCGGGACAGGGGGCCTAGGGGCCAAAAACATTCAGTACTTC. Protein product: CASSPGTGGLGAKNIQYF.

This sequence joins TRBV7-9 and TRBJ2-2; TRBD2 agrees at 13 bases. Germline V gene lookup returns CDR1 SEHNR and CDR2 FQNEAQ (reference sequence). The V and J ends lost 5 bases and 7 bases, in that order; junction bases with no gene match: 7. The CDR3 covers 16 residues. This CDR3 is CASSLGLAGEVGELFF. The CDR3 bases are TGTGCCAGCAGCCTAGGACTAGCGGGAGAGGTCGGGGAGCTGTTTTTT.

CDR3 protein: CASSLTAGANYGYTF. CDR3 DNA: TGTGCCAGCAGCTTAACGGCAGGAGCTAACTATGGCTACACCTTC. The chain links TRBV7-3 to TRBJ1-2; D not resolved. Germline CDR1 and CDR2: SGHTA and FQGTGA. This CDR3 has 15 residues. Trimming stripped 0 bases from V and 0 bases from J, with 8 bases between.

The J gene is TRBJ1-4, the V gene TRBV5-6, with D possibly matching TRBD1 (6 bases). This CDR3 comprises 15 residues. V shed 1 base and J shed 2 bases, with 9 bases lying between them. Per the germline V gene, CDR1 is SGHDT and CDR2 is YYEEEE. CDR3 region: CASSLRGRTNEKLFF. The CDR3 bases are TGTGCCAGCAGCTTGCGGGGGCGGACTAATGAAAAACTGTTTTTT.

The chain has TRBV7-9 and TRBJ1-2, with a weak D call TRBD1 (6 bases). The V gene lost 8 bases and the J gene lost 8 bases, with 12 bases spanning the gap. This CDR3 region has 11 residues. The germline CDR1 and CDR2 sequences are SEHNR and FQNEAQ (reference sequence). The CDR3 sequence: CASSTGWGYTF. The CDR3 nucleotides read TGTGCCAGCTCCACAGGGTGGGGCTACACCTTC.

The chain is built from TRBV6-6 and TRBJ1-2; D might be TRBD1 (6 bases). Germline V lookup: CDR1 MNHNY, CDR2 SVGAGI (reference sequence). The CDR3 consists of 12 residues. Trimming removed 0 bases at V and 9 bases at J, with 8 bases between. CDR3 nucleotides: TGTGCCAGCAGTTACTCGGGGGACAGCTACACCTTC. Residues: CASSYSGDSYTF.

The rearrangement links TRBV19 to TRBJ2-7; 11 positions match TRBD1. The germline V gene has CDR1 LNHDA and CDR2 SQIVND (reference sequence). With 7 bases clipped from V and 4 bases from J, the junction kept 6 bases outside the gene matches. The CDR3 contains 14 residues. CDR3 sequence: CASTRGTGGYEQYF. DNA for the CDR3: TGTGCCAGTACCCGGGGGACAGGGGGGTACGAGCAGTACTTC. The full variable domain, its missing parts supplied by reference TRBV19 and TRBJ2-7, is DGGITQSPKYLFRKEGQNVTLSCEQNLNHDAMYWYRQDPGQGLRLIYYSQIVNDFQKGDIAEGYSVSREKKESFPLTVTSAQKNPTAFYLCASTRGTGGYEQYFGPGTRLTVT.

V usage is TRBV6-5 and J usage is TRBJ1-6; perhaps TRBD1 as D (5 bases). Trimming left V 6 bases short and J 1 base short, with 10 bases between. Germline CDR1 reads MNHEY; CDR2 reads SVGAGI. CDR3 length equals 15 residues. The CDR3 loop is CASRPGGSYNSPLHF. The CDR3 DNA is TGTGCCAGCAGACCCGGGGGTTCCTATAATTCACCCCTCCACTTT.

This clone has a handful of counts. The CDR3 spells CAGAGQPNNSPLHF. CDR3 sequence (DNA): TGTGCCGGCGCCGGCCAACCTAATAATTCACCCCTCCACTTT. This chain connects TRBV6-5 to TRBJ1-6; D is undetermined. V was clipped by 11 bases and J by 5 bases, with 16 bases between them. This CDR3 has 14 amino acids. The germline V gene has CDR1 MNHEY and CDR2 SVGAGI.

J is TRBJ2-7 and V is TRBV12-5; 10 nucleotides align to TRBD1. The last part of the DNA fits TRBJ2-1 better; the J call may be wrong. The germline V gene encodes CDR1 LGHNT and CDR2 FRNRAP. The CDR3 length is 15 residues. The CDR3: CASGRGQGQNNEQFF. The CDR3 DNA is TGTGCTAGTGGCCGGGGACAGGGGCAAAACAATGAGCAGTTCTTC.

The V gene is TRBV5-6, the J gene TRBJ2-7; 11 bases match TRBD2. The CDR3 sequence is 15 residues long. J gave up 2 bases and V 4 bases, and 5 bases lay outside the gene matches. Germline V gives CDR1 SGHDT, CDR2 YYEEEE. This CDR3 is CASSVAGGPAYEQYV. Written as DNA, the CDR3 is TGTGCCAGCAGCGTAGCGGGAGGGCCAGCCTACGAGCAGTACGTC.

The chain carries TRBV6-5 and TRBJ1-1; TRBD1 matches at 8 bases. The length of the CDR3 is 14 residues. In germline, CDR1 is MNHEY, CDR2 SVGAGI. V was clipped by 10 bases and J by 0 bases; unmatched bases: 7. The CDR3 reads CATTGANMNTEAFF. The CDR3 DNA follows: TGTGCCACGACAGGGGCCAATATGAACACTGAAGCTTTCTTT.

The CDR3 region has the DNA TGTGCCAGCAGCGTAAACGAGGGGAAGGATGGCTACACCTTC. The encoded protein is CASSVNEGKDGYTF. V and J are TRBV9 and TRBJ1-2, with D possibly matching TRBD1 (5 bases). Germline V gene sequence: CDR1 SGDLS, CDR2 YYNGEE. The CDR3 totals 14 residues. Trimming cost V 1 base and J 6 bases, with 13 bases left between them.

The chain uses TRBV12-3 or TRBV12-4 and TRBJ1-2; D gene ambiguous. CDR3 size: 11 residues. V lost 2 bases to trimming and J lost 10 bases, with 8 bases between them. The CDR3 here is CASSLYPYYTF. The CDR3 bases are TGTGCCAGCAGTTTATATCCATACTACACCTTC.

The rearrangement uses TRBV28 and TRBJ1-6, with D possibly matching TRBD1 (5 bases). V was pared by 8 bases and J by 7 bases, with 21 bases between. The CDR3 consists of 16 residues. CDR1 and CDR2 (germline): MDHEN, SYDVKM. Here the CDR3 reads CASSYPGGGVNSPLHF. In nucleotides, the CDR3 is TGTGCCAGCTCCTACCCCGGCGGGGGGGTGAATTCACCCCTCCACTTT.

This clone was observed once. The chain couples TRBV30 to TRBJ1-5; 9 positions match TRBD1. The CDR3 runs to 16 residues. V lost 4 bases and J lost 5; bases outside the gene matches: 12. Germline-derived CDR1 and CDR2 are GTSNPN and SVGIG (reference sequence). CDR3: CAWTRTGAVGDQPQHF. The CDR3 DNA follows: TGTGCCTGGACACGGACAGGGGCAGTGGGCGATCAGCCCCAGCATTTT.

This clone was observed a single time. J is TRBJ2-1 and V is TRBV12-5, with a possible D match to TRBD2 (6 bases). The CDR3 runs to 14 residues. V lost 1 base to trimming and J lost 5 bases, with 9 bases between them. Germline values: CDR1 LGHNT, CDR2 FRNRAP. As DNA, the CDR3 is TGTGCTAGTGGTTTGGCCCTAGCGAACAATGAGCAGTTCTTC. Protein product: CASGLALANNEQFF.

The V call is TRBV29-1, the J call TRBJ1-1; no definite D call. The CDR3 is made up of 13 amino acids. The V end was cut by 3 bases, the J end by 1 base, with 9 bases between. Looked up from germline, CDR1 is SQVTM and CDR2 is ANQGSEA. The CDR3 protein is CSVEGGENTEAFF. The CDR3 DNA follows: TGCAGCGTTGAGGGCGGGGAGAACACTGAAGCTTTCTTT.

The chain combines TRBV6-5 with TRBJ1-1; 8 bases match TRBD1. With V trimmed by 7 bases and J by 8 bases, 3 bases remained unmatched. Per germline, CDR1 MNHEY and CDR2 SVGAGI. The CDR3 consists of 11 residues. CDR3 sequence: CASIRQGEAFF. The CDR3 DNA is TGTGCCAGCATCAGACAGGGGGAAGCTTTCTTT.

As for this clone: Additional DNA sequences in this sample encode the identical CDR3. The chain carries TRBV19 and TRBJ1-1; weak D call: TRBD1 (5 bases). The germline CDR1 and CDR2 sequences are LNHDA and SQIVND (reference sequence). The CDR3 extends over 11 amino acids. Trimming left V 7 bases short and J 3 bases short, with 6 bases between. The CDR3 protein is CASTGYTEAFF. CDR3 DNA sequence: TGTGCCAGTACAGGGTACACTGAAGCTTTCTTT.

A single count supports this clone. The chain carries TRBV5-1 and TRBJ1-1, with 7 bases aligning to TRBD1. CDR3 length equals 16 residues. Germline V gene data show CDR1 as SGHRS and CDR2 as YFSETQ. V was clipped by 3 bases and J by 4 bases; unmatched bases: 12. Here the CDR3 DNA reads TGCGCCAGCAGCTCCATTAAGACAGGGCCCAGCACTGAAGCTTTCTTT. This translates into CASSSIKTGPSTEAFF.

The rearrangement joins TRBV21-1 to TRBJ2-3; the DNA was not used to check the table's D call, TRBD1. TRBV21-1 is labeled a pseudogene. CDR3 length: 16 amino acids. The CDR3 spells CATSRQGAGKGGTQYF. The CDR3 DNA follows: TGTGCCACCTCTCGACAGGGGGCGGGCAAGGGTGGTACGCAGTATTTT.

The chain combines TRBV7-9 with TRBJ1-1; no clear D gene. The CDR3 is 15 amino acids. From germline, CDR1 is SEHNR and CDR2 FQNEAQ (reference sequence). V lost 2 bases and J 7 bases, leaving 17 bases between the germline ends. The CDR3 sequence: CASSLNPDPLFEAFF. Written as DNA, the CDR3 is TGTGCCAGCAGCTTAAACCCTGACCCACTTTTTGAAGCTTTCTTT.

This chain connects TRBV7-9 to TRBJ1-6, with D possibly TRBD1 on 6 matching bases. The CDR3 is made up of 13 amino acids. Germline CDR1 SEHNR, CDR2 FQNEAQ (reference sequence). V lost 5 bases, J lost 7 bases, and 9 bases lay in between. DNA for the CDR3: TGTGCCAGCAGCCGGACAGCGAATTCACCCCTCCACTTT. It codes for CASSRTANSPLHF.

DNA of the CDR3: TGTGCCAGCAGGCCTGGGACAGCGGAAGAGACCCAGTACTTC. This encodes CASRPGTAEETQYF. The rearrangement joins TRBV5-4 to TRBJ2-5; TRBD1 agrees at 7 bases. From germline, CDR1 is SGHNT and CDR2 YYREEE (reference sequence). Trimming took 5 bases from V and 3 from J; bases not matched to a gene: 7. There are 14 residues in the CDR3. The entire variable domain, with the rest obtained from reference TRBV5-4 and TRBJ2-5, is as follows: ETGVTQSPTHLIKTRGQQVTLRCSSQSGHNTVSWYQQALGQGPQFIFQYYREEENGRGNFPPRFSGLQFPNYSSELNVNALELDDSALYLCASRPGTAEETQYFGPGTRLLVL.

The chain links TRBV29-1 to TRBJ2-1; D ambiguous. This CDR3 comprises 14 residues. Germline V gene data show CDR1 as SQVTM and CDR2 as ANQGSEA. V gave up 4 bases and J gave up 6 bases, with 16 bases separating them. The CDR3: CSVVRPHYGNEQFF. For the CDR3, the DNA is TGCAGCGTTGTCCGGCCTCATTACGGCAATGAGCAGTTCTTC.

V gene TRBV7-2 combines with J gene TRBJ2-7; D call uncertain. With 4 bases removed from V and 3 bases from J, the gap between germline ends came to 10 bases. The CDR3 covers 13 residues. CDR1 SGHTA and CDR2 FQGNSA come from the germline V gene. The CDR3 protein is CASSSRWGYEQYV. The CDR3 DNA is TGTGCCAGCAGCTCCAGATGGGGCTACGAGCAGTACGTC.

J is TRBJ1-1 and V is TRBV5-5; D remains ambiguous. This CDR3 is 11 amino acids long. The V end lost 0 bases, the J end lost 8 bases, and 5 bases lay between the germline ends. The germline V gene encodes CDR1 SGHKS and CDR2 YYEKEE (reference sequence). The CDR3 DNA reads TGTGCCAGCAGCTTGGCCGGGGAAGCTTTCTTT. Its protein product is CASSLAGEAFF.

The CDR3 bases are TGTGCCAGCAGCCAAGCAACTGAAGCTTTCTTT. Its translation is CASSQATEAFF. V gene TRBV14 combines with J gene TRBJ1-1; D not resolved. This CDR3 has 11 residues. CDR1 and CDR2 from the germline V gene are SGHDN and FVKESK. The germline V and J ends were trimmed by 1 base and 5 bases, with 2 bases remaining between them.

The chain uses TRBV2 and TRBJ1-5, with D possibly TRBD1 on 5 matching bases. Germline CDR1 reads SNHLY; CDR2 reads FYNNEI. The CDR3 totals 16 residues. V shed 2 bases and J shed 7 bases, with 18 bases lying between them. DNA for the CDR3: TGTGCCAGCAGTGAATCTGGGGAGGGGTCTGGGCAGCCCCAGCATTTT. Its protein is CASSESGEGSGQPQHF.

V usage is TRBV6-1 and J usage is TRBJ1-1, with 10 nucleotides matching TRBD1. The V gene end was trimmed by 2 bases and the J gene end by 4 bases; junction bases not matched to a gene: 4. Germline lookup yields CDR1 MNHNS and CDR2 SASEGT. This CDR3 comprises 15 residues. CDR3 in DNA: TGTGCCAGCAGTGAATGGGGACAGGGGCTCACTGAAGCTTTCTTT. It is translated as CASSEWGQGLTEAFF.